Below are 3 T cell receptor beta chains sequenced from a single sample in a study of cytomegalovirus exposure and HLA in healthy donors (dated by TCRdb to about 2017). The library was built by means of the immunoSEQ multiplex PCR assay. This immuneACCESS table, as held by TCRdb, lists in-frame sequences with V and J called but not all clones. Of the missing ones, under half trace to an unresolved V gene in checked studies; the others have no known cause. The sample includes some 210,000 clones, with over 80% observed a single time. Around 5.6% of the sample rests with the top ten. The sample comprised PBMCs. These receptors all stem from a woman between 18 and 29 years old in good health and CMV-seronegative.

The J gene is TRBJ1-5, the V gene TRBV5-1, with D tentatively TRBD1 (5 bases). The germline V gene has CDR1 SGHRS and CDR2 YFSETQ. V shed 0 bases and J shed 6 bases, with 7 bases lying between them. The CDR3 extends over 13 amino acids. The CDR3 sequence: CASSLEGSQPQHF. DNA for the CDR3: TGCGCCAGCAGCTTGGAGGGGAGTCAGCCCCAGCATTTT.

Only one count was recorded for this clone. CDR3 amino acids: CASSSPWERRSTDTQYF. CDR3 DNA sequence: TGTGCCAGCAGCTCCCCTTGGGAGCGGAGGAGCACAGATACGCAGTATTTT. V is TRBV7-2 and J is TRBJ2-3, with a tentative D call TRBD2 (5 bases). V dropped 4 bases and J dropped 0 bases, with 17 bases sitting between them. The CDR3 contains 17 residues. The germline gives CDR1 SGHTA, CDR2 FQGNSA. Variable domain in full (rest from reference TRBV7-2 and TRBJ2-3): GAGVSQSPSNKVTEKGKDVELRCDPISGHTALYWYRQSLGQGLEFLIYFQGNSAPDKSGLPSDRFSAERTGGSVSTLTIQRTQQEDSAVYLCASSSPWERRSTDTQYFGPGTRLTVL.

The chain is built from TRBV9 and TRBJ2-1; TRBD2 agrees at 11 bases. CDR1 and CDR2 (germline): SGDLS, YYNGEE. Trimming at V came to 0 bases and at J to 7 bases, leaving 6 bases not matched to a gene. This CDR3 is built from 16 residues. The CDR3 is CASSVGGTSGRNEQFF. The CDR3 bases are TGTGCCAGCAGCGTAGGGGGAACTAGCGGGAGAAATGAGCAGTTCTTC.